These 14 T cell receptor beta chains came from one sample sequenced in a study of cytomegalovirus exposure and HLA in healthy donors. The PCR contained 60 Vbeta and 13 Jbeta primers. The data were produced by immunoSEQ multiplex PCR, yet TCRdb's version contains in-frame clones alone and is incomplete. The sample has about 82,000 clones, roughly 72% seen once. The specimen sequenced was PBMCs. The origin of the receptors is a woman aged 45-65 years in good health and CMV-seropositive.

The sample holds one count of this clone. The J gene is TRBJ1-5, the V gene TRBV30; maybe TRBD1 (5 bases). Trimming stripped 3 bases from V and 5 bases from J, with 23 bases between. Per the germline V gene, CDR1 is GTSNPN and CDR2 is SVGIG (reference sequence). This CDR3 is built from 17 residues. DNA for the CDR3: TGTGCCTGGAGCCCCTATCGCCAGGGCATATCTGATCAGCCCCAGCATTTT. This sequence encodes CAWSPYRQGISDQPQHF.

The V gene is TRBV19, the J gene TRBJ2-1, with 8 bases aligning to TRBD2. Germline loops: CDR1 LNHDA, CDR2 SQIVND (reference sequence). The CDR3 has 17 amino acids. V was pared by 3 bases and J by 3 bases, with 10 bases of the junction left unmatched. The CDR3 nucleotides are TGTGCCAGTAGTATGGCGGGGACTAGGGGGTTCTACAATGAGCAGTTCTTC. This sequence encodes CASSMAGTRGFYNEQFF.

The chain recombines TRBV11-2 with TRBJ2-3; 13 bases match TRBD2. Germline trimming cut 5 bases from V and 0 bases from J; bases unmatched to any gene: 2. The V gene's germline CDR1 is SGHAT and CDR2 FQNNGV. This CDR3 is built from 16 residues. The CDR3 nucleotides are TGTGCCAGCAGCGGGACTAGCGGGATAAGCACAGATACGCAGTATTTT. This translates into CASSGTSGISTDTQYF.

The V call is TRBV6-1, the J call TRBJ2-5; TRBD2 matches at 9 bases. J lost 4 bases, V lost 6 bases, and 9 bases had no gene match. Germline V gene data show CDR1 as MNHNS and CDR2 as SASEGT. The CDR3 runs to 15 residues. The chain's CDR3 is CASSVGSGSGETQYF. In DNA form, the CDR3 reads TGTGCCAGCAGCGTGGGTAGCGGGAGTGGAGAGACCCAGTACTTC.

As regards this clone: Sequence at one end of the junction differs from germline and may be a read error. The J gene is TRBJ2-7, the V gene TRBV7-7, with 7 bases aligning to TRBD2. The CDR3 runs 15 residues. Germline lookup yields CDR1 SSHAT and CDR2 FNYEAQ (reference sequence). The CDR3 DNA reads TGTGCTAGCAGCTCCGAACCCGGGACTATCCACGAGCAGTACTTC. Translated: CASSSEPGTIHEQYF.

This clone has just one count. This chain joins TRBV15 and TRBJ2-3, with no clear D. Per germline, CDR1 LNHNV and CDR2 YYDKDF (reference sequence). This CDR3 is built from 12 residues. V was cut by 5 bases and J by 5 bases, with 8 bases left in between. CDR3 sequence: CATSPPGDTQYF. CDR3 coding DNA: TGTGCCACCAGCCCCCCGGGAGATACGCAGTATTTT.

The V call is TRBV4-2, the J call TRBJ2-2, with 11 bases that match TRBD2. Germline V gene data show CDR1 as LGHNA and CDR2 as YNFKEQ. With V trimmed by 4 bases and J by 3 bases, 7 bases remained unmatched. The CDR3 totals 17 residues. The CDR3 bases are TGTGCCAGCAGCCCTCACGGGACTAGCGGCGACACCGGGGAGCTGTTTTTT. Amino acids: CASSPHGTSGDTGELFF.

V is TRBV30 and J is TRBJ2-1, with TRBD2 as a possible D gene (6 bases). This CDR3 comprises 17 residues. Trimming left V 1 base short and J 2 bases short, with 18 bases between. Germline CDR1 and CDR2: GTSNPN and SVGIG (reference sequence). The CDR3 reads CAWSADSGLLTYNEQFF. For the CDR3, the DNA is TGTGCCTGGAGTGCCGACTCGGGACTCCTCACCTACAATGAGCAGTTCTTC.

J is TRBJ2-5 and V is TRBV6-1; D ambiguous. Trimming stripped 10 bases from V and 3 bases from J, with 12 bases between. The germline CDR1 and CDR2 sequences are MNHNS and SASEGT. This CDR3 is built from 12 residues. CDR3 protein: CAIGTVEETQYF. CDR3 sequence (DNA): TGTGCCATCGGTACAGTGGAAGAGACCCAGTACTTC.

This clone was observed once. The chain joins TRBV9 to TRBJ1-2, with TRBD1 as a possible D gene (6 bases). V lost 3 bases and J lost 9, with 12 bases in between. This CDR3 contains 12 residues. CDR1 and CDR2 (germline): SGDLS, YYNGEE. The CDR3 sequence is CASSDHRDCYTF. In DNA form, the CDR3 reads TGTGCCAGCAGCGACCACAGGGATTGCTACACCTTC.

The rearrangement uses TRBV25-1 and TRBJ2-7; D might be TRBD1 (6 bases). CDR1 is MGHDK, CDR2 SYGVNS, per germline. Trimming left V 6 bases short and J 1 base short, with 7 bases between. The CDR3 runs 12 residues. Here the CDR3 reads CASSRGSYEQYF. Here the CDR3 DNA reads TGTGCCAGCAGCAGGGGTTCCTACGAGCAGTACTTC.

The table lists this clone with a few counts. The chain uses TRBV28 and TRBJ2-2, with TRBD1 as a possible D gene (6 bases). The CDR3 is 14 amino acids. The germline gives CDR1 MDHEN, CDR2 SYDVKM. Trimming removed 5 bases from V and 10 bases from J, with 17 bases in between. The CDR3 DNA is TGTGCCAGCAGTCAATACCGACAGGACGTGGAGCTGTTTTTT. This sequence encodes CASSQYRQDVELFF. The full variable domain, completed using reference TRBV28 and TRBJ2-2, is DVKVTQSSRYLVKRTGEKVFLECVQDMDHENMFWYRQDPGLGLRLIYFSYDVKMKEKGDIPEGYSVSREKKERFSLILESASTNQTSMYLCASSQYRQDVELFFGEGSRLTVL.

The sample holds one count of this clone. The V gene is TRBV19, the J gene TRBJ2-4; a possible D gene is TRBD1 (6 bases). The CDR3 loop spans 12 amino acids. Trimming took off 5 bases at V and 10 bases at J, with 12 bases between the two ends. Germline CDR1 reads LNHDA; CDR2 reads SQIVND (reference sequence). CDR3 DNA: TGTGCCAGTAGTCCAGGGGCTTCGATTCAGTACTTC. Translation: CASSPGASIQYF.

The CDR3 DNA reads TGTGCCAGCAAAATGGGACAGGGACCTTACAATGAGCAGTTCTTC. The encoded protein is CASKMGQGPYNEQFF. V gene TRBV6-5 combines with J gene TRBJ2-1, with 9 bases aligning to TRBD1. V lost 7 bases and J lost 4; bases outside the gene matches: 8. CDR1 is MNHEY and CDR2 is SVGAGI in the germline V gene. The CDR3 loop spans 15 amino acids.